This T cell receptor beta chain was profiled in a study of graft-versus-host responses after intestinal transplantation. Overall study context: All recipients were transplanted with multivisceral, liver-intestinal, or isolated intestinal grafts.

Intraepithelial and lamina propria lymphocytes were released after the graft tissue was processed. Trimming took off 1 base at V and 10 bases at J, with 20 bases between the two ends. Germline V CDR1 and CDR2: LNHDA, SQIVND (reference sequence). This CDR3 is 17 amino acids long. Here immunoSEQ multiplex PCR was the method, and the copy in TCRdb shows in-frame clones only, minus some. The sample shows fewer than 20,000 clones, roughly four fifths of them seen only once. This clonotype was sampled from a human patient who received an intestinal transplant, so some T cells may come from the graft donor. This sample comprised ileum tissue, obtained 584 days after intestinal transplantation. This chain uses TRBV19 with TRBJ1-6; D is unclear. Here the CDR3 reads CASSIGWRRVSESPLHF. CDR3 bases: TGTGCCAGTAGTATAGGGTGGCGGAGGGTATCGGAGTCACCCCTCCACTTT.